These 8 T cell receptor beta chains came from one sample sequenced in a study of T cells in localized non-small cell lung cancer. Measured with immunoSEQ multiplex PCR; TCRdb has only the in-frame clones, and not every one. The sample has 13,000 or so clones, 70% to 90% seen once. Sequenced material: peripheral blood, taken before any cancer treatment. The receptors shown here come from a male donor at least 60 years old with stage III lung adenocarcinoma.

J is TRBJ1-2 and V is TRBV19; the match to TRBD1 covers 9 bases. The CDR3 consists of 18 residues. Germline lookup yields CDR1 LNHDA and CDR2 SQIVND (reference sequence). V was pared by 0 bases and J by 4 bases, with 12 bases of the junction left unmatched. The CDR3 nucleotides read TGTGCCAGTAGTATAGACCCCCGTCGGACAGGGGTTAGCTATGGCTACACCTTC. This translates into CASSIDPRRTGVSYGYTF.

Here the CDR3 DNA reads TGTGCCTGGAGTGTTGGGGGGGGTCGGACTAATGAAAAACTGTTTTTT. As protein: CAWSVGGGRTNEKLFF. This sequence joins TRBV30 and TRBJ1-4, with D possibly matching TRBD1 (5 bases). The ends were cut back, 0 bases at V and 2 bases at J, with 13 bases in the middle. The CDR3 loop spans 16 amino acids. Germline V gene data show CDR1 as GTSNPN and CDR2 as SVGIG (reference sequence).

This clone has only a few counts. V is TRBV5-1 and J is TRBJ1-6; 8 bases are a match to TRBD1. CDR3 length equals 16 residues. Germline V lookup: CDR1 SGHRS, CDR2 YFSETQ. After removal of 0 bases from V and 5 bases from J, the junction contained 4 bases not matched to a gene. CDR3 bases: TGCGCCAGCAGCTTGGCCCCGGGACAGGATAATTCACCCCTCCACTTT. Protein: CASSLAPGQDNSPLHF.

This clone appeared once. The chain carries TRBV5-4 and TRBJ2-1, with D possibly matching TRBD2 (6 bases). This CDR3 has 15 residues. With 3 bases removed from V and 5 bases from J, the gap between germline ends came to 15 bases. Germline CDR1 SGHNT, CDR2 YYREEE (reference sequence). The CDR3 DNA follows: TGTGCCAGCAGCTGGGGGGTCGGAGTTAACAATGAGCAGTTCTTC. Encoded protein: CASSWGVGVNNEQFF. The full variable domain, completed using reference TRBV5-4 and TRBJ2-1, is ETGVTQSPTHLIKTRGQQVTLRCSSQSGHNTVSWYQQALGQGPQFIFQYYREEENGRGNFPPRFSGLQFPNYSSELNVNALELDDSALYLCASSWGVGVNNEQFFGPGTRLTVL.

The chain uses TRBV30 and TRBJ2-7; D possibly uses TRBD1 or TRBD2 (5 bases each). This CDR3 has 16 amino acids. Germline CDR1 is GTSNPN and CDR2 is SVGIG (reference sequence). V was cut by 2 bases and J by 3 bases, with 20 bases left in between. The CDR3 region is CAWSSGASFSGYEQYF. DNA of the CDR3: TGTGCCTGGAGTTCCGGGGCCAGTTTTTCTGGCTACGAGCAGTACTTC.

The chain has TRBV5-4 and TRBJ2-5; TRBD2 agrees at 8 bases. V gave up 10 bases and J gave up 5 bases; unmatched junction bases: 10. The CDR3 is 13 residues long. Germline lookup yields CDR1 SGHNT and CDR2 YYREEE (reference sequence). The CDR3 nucleotides are TGTGCCGTTAAAAGCGGGAGCTCGGAGACCCAGTACTTC. It yields the protein CAVKSGSSETQYF. Complete variable domain (other parts from reference TRBV5-4 and TRBJ2-5): ETGVTQSPTHLIKTRGQQVTLRCSSQSGHNTVSWYQQALGQGPQFIFQYYREEENGRGNFPPRFSGLQFPNYSSELNVNALELDDSALYLCAVKSGSSETQYFGPGTRLLVL.

This clone has more than one count but fewer than ten. The gene calls are TRBV5-1 and TRBJ1-4; 9 bases map to TRBD1. The junction had 2 bases not matched to a gene; V was cut back by 0 bases and J by 5 bases. The CDR3 totals 15 residues. The germline V gene encodes CDR1 SGHRS and CDR2 YFSETQ. The CDR3 here is CASSLDGTGNEKLFF. The CDR3 DNA reads TGCGCCAGCAGCTTGGACGGGACAGGGAATGAAAAACTGTTTTTT. Looking up the rest from reference TRBV5-1 and TRBJ1-4 gives the full variable domain: KAGVTQTPRYLIKTRGQQVTLSCSPISGHRSVSWYQQTPGQGLQFLFEYFSETQRNKGNFPGRFSGRQFSNSRSEMNVSTLELGDSALYLCASSLDGTGNEKLFFGSGTQLSVL.

The chain couples TRBV9 to TRBJ2-7, with TRBD2 as a possible D gene (5 bases). V lost 2 bases, J lost 4 bases, and 16 bases lay in between. This CDR3 spans 15 amino acids. Per the germline V gene, CDR1 is SGDLS and CDR2 is YYNGEE. CDR3 DNA: TGTGCCAGCAGCGTGGGGAGTCAAAGGATTTACGAGCAGTACTTC. Translation gives CASSVGSQRIYEQYF.